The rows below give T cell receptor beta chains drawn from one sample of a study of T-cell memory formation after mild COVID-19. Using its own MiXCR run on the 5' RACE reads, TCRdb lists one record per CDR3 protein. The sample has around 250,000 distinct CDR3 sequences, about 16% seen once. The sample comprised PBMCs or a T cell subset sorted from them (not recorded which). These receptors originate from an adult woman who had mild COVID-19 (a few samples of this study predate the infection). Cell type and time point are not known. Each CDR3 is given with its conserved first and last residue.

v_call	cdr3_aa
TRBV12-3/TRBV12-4	CASTAIQRQETQYF
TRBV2	CASSVAGGKNEQFF
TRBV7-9	CASSSGLVNNEQFF
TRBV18	CASSLSTMSSYEQYF
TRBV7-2	CASRVSGLGFGETQYF
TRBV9	CASSVAGGGAPETQYF
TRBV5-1	CASSLGGRTVGEQFF
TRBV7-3	CASSLTGVPADTQYF
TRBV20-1	CSAPVGSGFNEQFF
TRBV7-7	CASSRGTDEQYF
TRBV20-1	CSAEEGGSLEDTQYF
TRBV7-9	CAGRTGSSGNTIYF
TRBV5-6	CASSFYSMNTEAFF
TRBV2	CASSYRGGGGYTF
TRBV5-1	CASSLGLDSYNEQFF
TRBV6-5	CASSYSRGLAARISYNEQFF
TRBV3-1	CASSQLQTGVWDQPQHF
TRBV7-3	CASSPQARDYHEQYF
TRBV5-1	CASSLAKTGVISYEQYF
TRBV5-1	CASSLGVDGTGELFF
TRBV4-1	CASSSAPSGDNSYEQYF
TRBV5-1	CASSFAGTGDTEAFF
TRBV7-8	CASSLGWNTEAFF
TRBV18	CASSPQRGDTQYF
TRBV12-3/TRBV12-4	CASSRVEAFF
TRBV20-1	CSASGTGGTSGSRRQFF
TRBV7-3	CASSPGTGGNEQFF
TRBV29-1	CSASRRLNTEAFF
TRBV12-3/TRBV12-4	CASSRTDSSYGYTF
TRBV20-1	CSAGSGRATDTQYF
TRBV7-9	CATTDNYGYTF
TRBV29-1	CSVEVGQGLNEQFF
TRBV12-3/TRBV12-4	CASRPDRVGTKNIQYF
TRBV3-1	CASSLSDHTQYF
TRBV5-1	CASSSTIDRVGNEQFF
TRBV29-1	CSVGEQGVGETQYF
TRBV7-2	CASSLALSTGGQYF
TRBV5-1	CASRTRMTGEETQYF
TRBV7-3	CASSLTPDPLTDTQYF